This TCR beta chain comes out of a study of CD8+CD57+ T cells in acquired aplastic anemia. Study summary: Sorted CD4+ and CD8+ cells gave an average of roughly 3.5 ug of DNA. Approximately 11 million reads, on average, were obtained for CD4+ cells from healthy donors.

The CDR3 covers 16 residues. Germline-derived CDR1 and CDR2 are SGDLS and YYNGEE. J gave up 3 bases and V 8 bases, and 12 bases lay outside the gene matches. Details on this clonotype: Its antigen is not identified. A much larger clone lies a single base off, so this may be a read error.

Template material for TCR beta VDJ and CDR3 profiling consisted of genomic DNA. Each CDR3 protein gets one entry after TCRdb re-called the reads with MiXCR. Here the sample spans about 420,000 distinct CDR3 sequences, 55% to 70% being singletons. Study-level results: Patients and controls were found to share roughly 31 CD8+ CDR3 sequences. Between patients and controls, CD8+ Simpson's diversity did not vary significantly.

The sample was sorted CD4+, CD8+, or CD8+CD57+ T cells (not recorded which) from PBMCs. The chain recombines TRBV9 with TRBJ2-2, with 8 bases fitting TRBD2. This TCR derives from a human donor in good health, serving as a control. This CDR3 is CASSIFGGGDTGELFF. In nucleotides, the CDR3 is TGTGCCAGTAGTATTTTCGGGGGGGGGGACACCGGGGAGCTGTTTTTT.